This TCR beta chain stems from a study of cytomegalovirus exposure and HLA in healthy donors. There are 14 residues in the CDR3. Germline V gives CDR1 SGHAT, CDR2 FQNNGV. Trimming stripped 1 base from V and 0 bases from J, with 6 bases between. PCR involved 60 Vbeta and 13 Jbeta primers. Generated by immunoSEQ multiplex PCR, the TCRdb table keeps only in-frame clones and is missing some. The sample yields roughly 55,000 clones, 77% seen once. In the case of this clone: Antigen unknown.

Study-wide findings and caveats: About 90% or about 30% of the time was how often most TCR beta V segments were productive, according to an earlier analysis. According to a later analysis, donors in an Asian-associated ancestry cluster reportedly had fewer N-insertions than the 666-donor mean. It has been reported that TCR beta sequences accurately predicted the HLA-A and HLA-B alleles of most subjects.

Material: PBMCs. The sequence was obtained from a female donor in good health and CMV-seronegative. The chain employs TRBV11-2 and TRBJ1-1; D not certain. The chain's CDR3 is CASSLGNMNTEAFF. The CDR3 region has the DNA TGTGCCAGCAGCTTAGGTAACATGAACACTGAAGCTTTCTTT. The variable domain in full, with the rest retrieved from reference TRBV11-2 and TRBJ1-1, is EAGVAQSPRYKIIEKRQSVAFWCNPISGHATLYWYQQILGQGPKLLIQFQNNGVVDDSQLPKDRFSAERLKGVDSTLKIQPAKLEDSAVYLCASSLGNMNTEAFFGQGTRLTVV.